The 27 T cell receptor beta chains presented below share a single source sample, sequenced in a study of blood T cell repertoires in COVID-19. The table came from immunoSEQ multiplex PCR; TCRdb's copy has only in-frame clones and leaves some out. This sample carries some 300,000 clones, 80% to 90% of them seen once, and the ten largest clones take about 4.6%. The sequenced material came from PBMCs or T cells enriched from blood (not recorded which). These receptors were obtained from a man aged 25 to 40 who had recovered from COVID-19.

This chain uses TRBV11-2 with TRBJ2-6; D is perhaps TRBD2 (5 bases). The CDR3 contains 19 residues. CDR1 and CDR2 (germline): SGHAT, FQNNGV. V dropped 5 bases and J dropped 0 bases, with 20 bases sitting between them. CDR3 protein: CASSQKVSGLSSGANVLTF. The CDR3 DNA reads TGTGCCAGCAGCCAAAAGGTTTCGGGGTTGAGCTCTGGGGCCAACGTCCTGACTTTC.

CDR3 nucleotides: TGCGCCAGCAGCCATGAGCGGGGTAACTCCTACAATGAGCAGTTCTTC. Amino acid sequence: CASSHERGNSYNEQFF. The chain has TRBV4-1 and TRBJ2-1; TRBD2 matches 7 bases. The CDR3 totals 16 residues. Germline-derived CDR1 and CDR2 are MGHRA and YSYEKL. Trimming cost V 3 bases and J 0 bases; bases outside gene matches: 5.

This clone was picked up a small number of times. The V gene is TRBV3-1 (or the pseudogene TRBV3-2), the J gene TRBJ1-1, with D possibly TRBD1 on 5 matching bases. In germline, CDR1 is LGHDT, CDR2 YNNKEL (reference sequence). Trimming cost V 3 bases and J 1 base, with 9 bases left between them. The CDR3 spans 14 residues. For the CDR3, the DNA is TGTGCCAGCAGCCACGTCGGGGGGAACACTGAAGCTTTCTTT. Protein sequence: CASSHVGGNTEAFF.

The chain combines TRBV6-2 or TRBV6-3 with TRBJ1-2; perhaps TRBD1 as D (6 bases). Germline V CDR1 and CDR2: MNHEY, SVGEGT. With 2 bases removed from V and 0 bases from J, the gap between germline ends came to 13 bases. The CDR3 consists of 16 residues. CDR3 coding DNA: TGTGCCAGCAGTTACCAGGACAGAGTTTCTAACTATGGCTACACCTTC. Its translation is CASSYQDRVSNYGYTF.

This clone came up once. This chain joins TRBV13 and TRBJ2-7, with 9 positions matching TRBD1. V gave up 5 bases and J gave up 3 bases; unmatched junction bases: 2. CDR1 PRHDT and CDR2 FYEKMQ come from the germline V gene (reference sequence). This CDR3 contains 13 residues. CDR3 amino acids: CASSRQGDYEQYF. The CDR3 DNA reads as TGTGCCAGCAGCAGACAGGGGGACTACGAGCAGTACTTC.

The rearrangement links TRBV4-1 to TRBJ2-1; perhaps TRBD2 as D (5 bases). With 1 base removed from V and 2 bases from J, the gap between germline ends came to 15 bases. The CDR3 is 17 amino acids. Germline V gene lookup returns CDR1 MGHRA and CDR2 YSYEKL. CDR3 protein: CASSQALASSTYNEQFF. CDR3 DNA: TGCGCCAGCAGCCAAGCGTTGGCTAGCTCTACCTACAATGAGCAGTTCTTC.

This CDR3 is CASSVDPAGGRKLFF. CDR3 DNA sequence: TGTGCCAGCAGCGTAGATCCAGCGGGGGGGCGGAAGCTGTTTTTT. The chain carries TRBV9 and TRBJ2-2, with TRBD2 matching 10 bases. Germline V gene sequence: CDR1 SGDLS, CDR2 YYNGEE. The ends lost 0 bases at V and 12 bases at J; junction bases unmatched: 8. CDR3 length equals 15 residues.

This clone was picked up a small number of times. V is TRBV12-3 or TRBV12-4 and J is TRBJ1-2, with D possibly being TRBD1 (5 bases). There are 13 residues in the CDR3. V shed 3 bases and J shed 6 bases, with 11 bases lying between them. The CDR3 is CASSFGLRDGYTF. CDR3 coding DNA: TGTGCCAGCAGTTTCGGCCTCAGGGATGGCTACACCTTC.

The chain uses TRBV30 and TRBJ2-1; 9 positions match TRBD1. There are 15 residues in the CDR3. Germline CDR1 is GTSNPN and CDR2 is SVGIG (reference sequence). Losses at the gene ends were 6 bases for V and 3 bases for J; bases not matched to a gene: 9. The CDR3 is CACSNPGQGYNEQFF. The CDR3 DNA follows: TGTGCCTGCTCAAATCCGGGACAGGGCTACAATGAGCAGTTCTTC.

This clone has only one observation. This chain uses TRBV10-1 with TRBJ1-1; D might be TRBD1 (5 bases). CDR3 length: 14 amino acids. V gave up 2 bases and J gave up 5 bases, with 12 bases separating them. Germline V gene sequence: CDR1 WNHNN, CDR2 SYGVQD (reference sequence). Here the CDR3 DNA reads TGCGCCAGCAGTGAGGGGGGGGTTGGAACTGAAGCTTTCTTT. This gives the protein CASSEGGVGTEAFF.

The gene calls are TRBV5-4 and TRBJ2-1; 7 positions match TRBD2. Trimming removed 4 bases from V and 10 bases from J; junction bases left unmatched: 8. CDR1 is SGHNT, CDR2 YYREEE, per germline (reference sequence). The CDR3 covers 13 residues. The CDR3 sequence is CASSRGTGREQFF. The CDR3 DNA sequence: TGTGCCAGCAGCCGAGGAACCGGGAGGGAGCAGTTCTTC.

The genes are TRBV11-3 and TRBJ2-7, with a tentative D call TRBD2 (5 bases). V lost 5 bases and J 2 bases, leaving 13 bases between the germline ends. The V gene's germline CDR1 is SGHNT and CDR2 YENEEA. CDR3 size: 14 residues. Written as DNA, the CDR3 is TGTGCCAGCAGCCCCGGGGTAAACGCCTACGAGCAGTACTTC. It encodes CASSPGVNAYEQYF.

This clone was counted only a few times. The chain links TRBV7-2 to TRBJ2-1; 8 bases align to TRBD1. This CDR3 is 14 amino acids long. Germline CDR1 and CDR2: SGHTA and FQGNSA. J lost 6 bases, V lost 4 bases, and 5 bases had no gene match. CDR3 sequence reads: CASSWGQAFNEQFF. The CDR3 nucleotides are TGTGCCAGCAGCTGGGGACAGGCCTTCAATGAGCAGTTCTTC.

The chain joins TRBV14 to TRBJ2-7, with 7 bases that match TRBD2. This CDR3 has 14 amino acids. CDR1 and CDR2 from the germline V gene are SGHDN and FVKESK. After removal of 6 bases from V and 2 bases from J, the junction contained 7 bases not matched to a gene. CDR3 in DNA: TGTGCCAGCAGGCAAAGCGGGACCACCTACGAGCAGTACTTC. Its translation: CASRQSGTTYEQYF.

This clone showed up just once. CDR3 residues: CASSHPRVAGLKQFF. The CDR3 nucleotides are TGTGCCAGCAGCCACCCTAGGGTAGCGGGTCTTAAGCAGTTCTTC. J is TRBJ2-1 and V is TRBV5-6; 7 bases align to TRBD2. The CDR3 has 15 residues. CDR1 is SGHDT, CDR2 YYEEEE, per germline. Trimming cost V 4 bases and J 11 bases; bases outside gene matches: 15.

The chain links TRBV28 to TRBJ2-7; the match to TRBD1 covers 9 bases. Per germline, CDR1 MDHEN and CDR2 SYDVKM. V lost 7 bases and J lost 0; bases outside the gene matches: 7. This CDR3 region has 15 residues. Here the CDR3 reads CASIPGQGSSYEQYF. CDR3 in DNA: TGTGCCAGCATACCGGGACAGGGAAGCTCCTACGAGCAGTACTTC.

The V call is TRBV28, the J call TRBJ2-7; TRBD1 matches at 9 bases. J was trimmed by 3 bases and V by 6 bases; bases with no gene match: 6. The V gene's germline CDR1 is MDHEN and CDR2 SYDVKM. The CDR3 has 14 amino acids. In nucleotides, the CDR3 is TGTGCCAGCAGCCCCACAGGGGGCATCTACGAGCAGTACTTC. It encodes CASSPTGGIYEQYF.

The CDR3 is CASSEAFEGSYEQYF. CDR3 nucleotides: TGCGCCAGCAGTGAAGCGTTCGAGGGAAGCTACGAGCAGTACTTC. V usage is TRBV10-1 and J usage is TRBJ2-7; maybe TRBD2 (5 bases). The V end was cut by 3 bases, the J end by 3 bases, with 15 bases between. The CDR3 is 15 residues long. Germline CDR1 is WNHNN and CDR2 is SYGVQD (reference sequence).

In DNA, the CDR3 is TGTGCCAGCAGCTTGACTAGCGGGGGGGCAGATACGCAGTATTTT. Protein product: CASSLTSGGADTQYF. The genes are TRBV5-4 and TRBJ2-3; 13 nucleotides align to TRBD2. Per the germline V gene, CDR1 is SGHNT and CDR2 is YYREEE (reference sequence). This CDR3 comprises 15 residues. The V and J ends lost 1 base and 4 bases, in that order; junction bases with no gene match: 0.

This chain connects TRBV28 to TRBJ1-1; perhaps TRBD1 as D (5 bases). Germline V gene data show CDR1 as MDHEN and CDR2 as SYDVKM. Trimming removed 8 bases from V and 4 bases from J, with 17 bases in between. This CDR3 is 14 amino acids long. CDR3 region: CASVLGGMGTEAFF. The CDR3 DNA reads as TGTGCCAGCGTTCTGGGGGGGATGGGCACTGAAGCTTTCTTT.

The chain joins TRBV11-2 to TRBJ2-1; D is possibly TRBD2 (5 bases). This CDR3 contains 12 residues. V was pared by 5 bases and J by 10 bases, with 12 bases between. Germline V gene lookup returns CDR1 SGHAT and CDR2 FQNNGV. The CDR3 coding sequence is TGTGCCAGCAGCCTTTGGACGGGAGAGCAGTTCTTC. Protein product: CASSLWTGEQFF.

This chain links TRBV6-2 or TRBV6-3 with TRBJ2-1; D is possibly TRBD2 (5 bases). The CDR3 length is 17 residues. Per germline, CDR1 MNHEY and CDR2 SVGEGT. Between the trimmed V and J ends, which lost 4 bases and 0 bases, there was a span of 16 bases. CDR3 bases: TGTGCCAGCAGTTTCCCTCACGGGGATAGCTCCTACAATGAGCAGTTCTTC. Translating gives CASSFPHGDSSYNEQFF.

J is TRBJ1-3 and V is TRBV10-3, with D perhaps matching TRBD1 (5 bases). CDR3 length: 15 residues. Looked up from germline, CDR1 is ENHRY and CDR2 is SYGVKD. Trimming removed 4 bases from V and 0 bases from J, with 10 bases in between. The CDR3 region has the DNA TGTGCCATCAGTGTTAGGGGTCCCTCTGGAAACACCATATATTTT. Translating it yields CAISVRGPSGNTIYF.

This rearrangement joins TRBV18 to TRBJ1-4; D gene uncertain. CDR3 length: 12 residues. V shed 6 bases and J shed 6 bases, with 8 bases lying between them. Germline values: CDR1 KGHSH, CDR2 LQKENI. CDR3 sequence (DNA): TGTGCCAGCTCGCGGTCGCATGAAAAACTGTTTTTT. Its translation is CASSRSHEKLFF.

The chain is built from TRBV11-2 and TRBJ2-7; the match to TRBD2 covers 10 bases. The length of the CDR3 is 16 residues. V shed 2 bases, J shed 6 bases, and the junction held 10 bases outside the gene matches. Germline assignment: CDR1 SGHAT and CDR2 FQNNGV. CDR3 DNA sequence: TGTGCCAGCAGCTTACGTCTAGCGGGGGCAGGGGCCGAGCAGTACTTC. Its translation is CASSLRLAGAGAEQYF.

The chain carries TRBV6-5 and TRBJ2-3; possibly TRBD1 for D (6 bases). This CDR3 has 15 amino acids. Deletions cut 6 bases from V and 3 bases from J, with 16 bases between. The germline gives CDR1 MNHEY, CDR2 SVGAGI. The CDR3 is CASSQNRVKTDTQYF. DNA of the CDR3: TGTGCCAGCAGCCAAAACAGGGTTAAGACAGATACGCAGTATTTT.

In DNA, the CDR3 is TGTGCCAGCAAGAAGGCACAGGGGCTGGGCTACACCTTC. It translates to CASKKAQGLGYTF. The chain couples TRBV2 to TRBJ1-2; 7 bases are a match to TRBD1. Germline trimming cut 7 bases from V and 8 bases from J; bases unmatched to any gene: 10. The germline CDR1 and CDR2 sequences are SNHLY and FYNNEI. The CDR3 has 13 amino acids.